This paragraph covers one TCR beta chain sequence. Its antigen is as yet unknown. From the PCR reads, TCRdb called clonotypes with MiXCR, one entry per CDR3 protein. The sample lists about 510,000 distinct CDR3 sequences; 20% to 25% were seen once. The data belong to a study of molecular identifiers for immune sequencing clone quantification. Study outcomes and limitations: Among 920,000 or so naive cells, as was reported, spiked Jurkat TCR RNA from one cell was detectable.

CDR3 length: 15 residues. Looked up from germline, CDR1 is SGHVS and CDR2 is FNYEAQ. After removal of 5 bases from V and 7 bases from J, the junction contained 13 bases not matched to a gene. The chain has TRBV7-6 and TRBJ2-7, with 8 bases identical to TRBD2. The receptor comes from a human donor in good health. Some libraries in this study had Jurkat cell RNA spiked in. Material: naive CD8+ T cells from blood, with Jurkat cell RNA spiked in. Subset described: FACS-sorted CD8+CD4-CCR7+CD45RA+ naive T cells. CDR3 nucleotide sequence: TGTGCCAGCAGCGTTGGGGGACTAGGGAGCGGAGAGCAGTACTTC. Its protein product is CASSVGGLGSGEQYF.